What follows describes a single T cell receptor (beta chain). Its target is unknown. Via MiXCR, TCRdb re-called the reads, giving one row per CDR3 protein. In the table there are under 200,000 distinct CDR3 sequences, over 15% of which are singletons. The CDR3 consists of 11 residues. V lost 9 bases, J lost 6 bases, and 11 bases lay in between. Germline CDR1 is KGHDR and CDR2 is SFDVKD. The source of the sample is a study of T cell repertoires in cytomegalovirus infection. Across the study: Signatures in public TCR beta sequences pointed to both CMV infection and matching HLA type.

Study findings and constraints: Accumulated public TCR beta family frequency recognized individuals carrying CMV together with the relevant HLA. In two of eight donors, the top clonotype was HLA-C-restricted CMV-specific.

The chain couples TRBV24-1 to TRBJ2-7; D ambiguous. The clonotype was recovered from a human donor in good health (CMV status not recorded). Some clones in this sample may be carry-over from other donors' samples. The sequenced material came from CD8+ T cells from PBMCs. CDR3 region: CATGGRAEQYF. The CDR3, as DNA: TGTGCCACCGGCGGCAGAGCCGAGCAGTACTTC.